Each of the 26 T cell receptor beta chains below was sequenced from the same sample in a study of blood T cell repertoires in COVID-19. Repertoires were generated with immunoSEQ multiplex PCR, while TCRdb's copy carries only in-frame clones and drops some. The sample yields tens of thousands of clones, approximately 80% seen once. The sample comprised peripheral blood. These receptors came from a man aged 25-45 years with COVID-19, enrolled during active disease.

This chain links TRBV27 with TRBJ1-1, with TRBD1 as a possible D gene (5 bases). Deletions cut 3 bases from V and 4 bases from J, with 9 bases between. The germline V gene has CDR1 MNHEY and CDR2 SMNVEV (reference sequence). CDR3 length equals 13 residues. The CDR3 sequence: CASSFGGSTEAFF. CDR3 sequence (DNA): TGTGCCAGCAGTTTCGGGGGATCCACTGAAGCTTTCTTT.

The rearrangement links TRBV27 to TRBJ2-3; D might be TRBD1 (5 bases). The CDR3 loop spans 13 amino acids. V was cut by 6 bases and J by 6 bases, with 13 bases left in between. Germline V gene sequence: CDR1 MNHEY, CDR2 SMNVEV (reference sequence). DNA for the CDR3: TGTGCCAGCAGCCTAGGGGCCTACGATACGCAGTATTTT. It is translated as CASSLGAYDTQYF.

The chain links TRBV5-5 to TRBJ2-7; D not certain. The CDR3 runs to 14 residues. CDR1 is SGHKS and CDR2 is YYEKEE in the germline V gene (reference sequence). The V and J ends lost 4 bases and 3 bases respectively, with 14 bases between them. The CDR3 spells CASSAPGVRYEQYF. For the CDR3, the DNA is TGTGCCAGCAGCGCCCCCGGTGTACGCTACGAGCAGTACTTC.

This clone was counted a few times. The chain links TRBV7-9 to TRBJ1-1, with D possibly being TRBD1 (5 bases). CDR3 length equals 17 residues. V lost 4 bases and J lost 4, with 22 bases in between. The V gene's germline CDR1 is SEHNR and CDR2 FQNEAQ (reference sequence). In nucleotides, the CDR3 is TGTGCCAGCAGCTGGGGGGTGGGTGGTTCGGCGTCCACTGAAGCTTTCTTT. The encoded protein is CASSWGVGGSASTEAFF.

The V call is TRBV19, the J call TRBJ2-1; 8 bases are a match to TRBD1. The junction had 4 bases not matched to a gene; V was cut back by 4 bases and J by 2 bases. The CDR3 runs to 15 residues. Germline values: CDR1 LNHDA, CDR2 SQIVND (reference sequence). This CDR3 reads CASSNRGAPYNEQFF. The CDR3 DNA reads TGTGCCAGTAGTAACAGGGGGGCCCCCTACAATGAGCAGTTCTTC.

The chain carries TRBV15 and TRBJ2-1; 7 nucleotides match TRBD2. Germline trimming cut 5 bases from V and 8 bases from J; bases unmatched to any gene: 12. The CDR3 runs to 15 residues. The V gene's germline CDR1 is LNHNV and CDR2 YYDKDF (reference sequence). DNA of the CDR3: TGTGCCACCAGCTACAAGCGGGACCCGGCACATGAGCAGTTCTTC. This sequence encodes CATSYKRDPAHEQFF.

The J gene is TRBJ2-2, the V gene TRBV6-2 or TRBV6-3, with 12 bases matching TRBD2. The CDR3 runs 15 residues. After removal of 5 bases from V and 4 bases from J, the junction contained 2 bases not matched to a gene. The germline V gene has CDR1 MNHEY and CDR2 SVGEGT. CDR3 amino acids: CASSKTSGGTGELFF. CDR3 in DNA: TGTGCCAGCAGTAAGACTAGCGGGGGCACCGGGGAGCTGTTTTTT.

The genes are TRBV7-9 and TRBJ1-2; no reliable D call. V dropped 5 bases and J dropped 4 bases, with 23 bases sitting between them. Germline V gene sequence: CDR1 SEHNR, CDR2 FQNEAQ (reference sequence). The CDR3 contains 17 residues. The CDR3 DNA reads as TGTGCCAGCAGCCCAGCTGTTGGCTTAGCACTACCCTATGGCTACACCTTC. It is translated as CASSPAVGLALPYGYTF.

This sequence joins TRBV18 and TRBJ2-3; D gene unclear. The CDR3 runs to 13 residues. Per germline, CDR1 KGHSH and CDR2 LQKENI. Trimming stripped 0 bases from V and 4 bases from J, with 5 bases between. The CDR3 nucleotides are TGTGCCAGCTCACCACCGGGCGCAGATACGCAGTATTTT. It translates to CASSPPGADTQYF.

The chain employs TRBV6-5 and TRBJ2-7, with D tentatively TRBD1 (5 bases). CDR3 length: 15 residues. The V end was cut by 8 bases, the J end by 7 bases, with 24 bases between. Germline CDR1 MNHEY, CDR2 SVGAGI. CDR3 residues: CASSTQGHGVGEQYF. In DNA, the CDR3 is TGTGCCAGCTCTACTCAGGGCCACGGCGTGGGGGAGCAGTACTTC.

A few counts support this clone. The chain has TRBV29-1 and TRBJ2-2; D is unresolved. V gave up 5 bases and J gave up 6 bases, with 16 bases separating them. Germline V lookup: CDR1 SQVTM, CDR2 ANQGSEA. The length of the CDR3 is 14 residues. The CDR3 DNA reads TGCAGCGTTACGGGTTTCCAATGGTCCGGGGAGCTGTTTTTT. Translated, it gives CSVTGFQWSGELFF.

This chain joins TRBV6-5 and TRBJ2-7, with 14 bases aligning to TRBD2. Trimming cost V 8 bases and J 9 bases; bases outside gene matches: 12. CDR3 size: 15 residues. Looked up from germline, CDR1 is MNHEY and CDR2 is SVGAGI. For the CDR3, the DNA is TGTGCCAGCTTCCCGGGACTAGCGGGAGTTGAGGGGCAGTACTTC. It encodes CASFPGLAGVEGQYF.

This clone ranks as medium-sized. The CDR3 protein is CASSQGTNSPLHF. The CDR3 bases are TGTGCCAGCAGCCAGGGAACGAATTCACCCCTCCACTTT. This chain uses TRBV25-1 with TRBJ1-6; D is possibly TRBD1 (5 bases). The CDR3 has 13 residues. Germline values: CDR1 MGHDK, CDR2 SYGVNS. Trimming cost V 6 bases and J 7 bases, with 10 bases left between them.

The V and J genes are TRBV29-1 and TRBJ1-4; D is possibly TRBD1 (6 bases). The CDR3 length is 14 residues. The V and J ends lost 6 bases and 3 bases respectively, with 14 bases between them. Germline lookup yields CDR1 SQVTM and CDR2 ANQGSEA. The DNA for the CDR3 is TGCAGCGTAGCACAGGGTTTAGCTAATGAAAAACTGTTTTTT. Translated, it gives CSVAQGLANEKLFF. The entire variable domain, with the rest obtained from reference TRBV29-1 and TRBJ1-4, is as follows: SAVISQKPSRDICQRGTSLTIQCQVDSQVTMMFWYRQQPGQSLTLIATANQGSEATYESGFVIDKFPISRPNLTFSTLTVSNMSPEDSSIYLCSVAQGLANEKLFFGSGTQLSVL.

Points on this clone: Other DNA sequences within the sample encode an identical CDR3. This chain connects TRBV5-6 to TRBJ2-5, with 7 bases that match TRBD1. CDR1 and CDR2 from the germline V gene are SGHDT and YYEEEE. V shed 0 bases, J shed 5 bases, and the junction held 1 base outside the gene matches. The CDR3 contains 13 residues. CDR3 in DNA: TGTGCCAGCAGCTTGGGAGGGGGCGAGACCCAGTACTTC. It is translated as CASSLGGGETQYF.

The chain has TRBV12-3 or TRBV12-4 and TRBJ2-3; the match to TRBD1 covers 7 bases. J was trimmed by 3 bases and V by 5 bases; bases with no gene match: 2. The CDR3 has 13 residues. CDR3 nucleotides: TGTGCCAGCAGTCAACAGGGGACAGATACGCAGTATTTT. It yields the protein CASSQQGTDTQYF.

The J gene is TRBJ2-7, the V gene TRBV7-9, with D perhaps matching TRBD1 (6 bases). The germline gives CDR1 SEHNR, CDR2 FQNEAQ (reference sequence). This CDR3 spans 15 amino acids. V dropped 5 bases and J dropped 5 bases, with 19 bases sitting between them. This chain's CDR3 is CASSPHQGSDNEQYF. CDR3 bases: TGTGCCAGCAGCCCACATCAGGGGAGTGATAACGAGCAGTACTTC.

The genes are TRBV6-6 and TRBJ2-2, with a weak D call TRBD2 (5 bases). Germline loops: CDR1 MNHNY, CDR2 SVGAGI (reference sequence). Trimming stripped 0 bases from V and 6 bases from J, with 8 bases between. This CDR3 comprises 14 residues. CDR3 DNA: TGTGCCAGCAGTTACTCGAGGGTTCCCGGGGAGCTGTTTTTT. Translating gives CASSYSRVPGELFF.

The rearrangement links TRBV24-1 to TRBJ1-5, with a tentative D call TRBD1 (6 bases). This CDR3 has 15 residues. From germline, CDR1 is KGHDR and CDR2 SFDVKD. Deletions cut 4 bases from V and 6 bases from J, with 15 bases between. CDR3 DNA sequence: TGTGCCACCAGTGACCCTAGGGCAGGGGTTCAGCCCCAGCATTTT. Its protein product is CATSDPRAGVQPQHF.

V gene TRBV24-1 combines with J gene TRBJ2-3, with 14 bases fitting TRBD2. Trimming removed 4 bases from V and 4 bases from J; junction bases left unmatched: 6. This CDR3 has 17 amino acids. From germline, CDR1 is KGHDR and CDR2 SFDVKD. The CDR3 region is CATSDPTSGGVADTQYF. The CDR3 DNA follows: TGTGCCACCAGTGACCCGACTAGCGGGGGGGTGGCAGATACGCAGTATTTT.

The chain is built from TRBV7-9 and TRBJ1-1, with TRBD1 matching 7 bases. CDR1 is SEHNR, CDR2 FQNEAQ, per germline (reference sequence). The CDR3 contains 15 residues. The V segment lost 1 base and the J segment 2 bases; nucleotides outside the gene matches: 4. The CDR3 here is CASSLVGGLNTEAFF. The CDR3 coding sequence is TGTGCCAGCAGCTTAGTAGGGGGCCTCAACACTGAAGCTTTCTTT.

The genes are TRBV6-1 and TRBJ2-5; the D is unclear. Germline V lookup: CDR1 MNHNS, CDR2 SASEGT. Trimming removed 7 bases at V and 5 bases at J, with 8 bases between. The CDR3 totals 11 residues. The CDR3 region is CASIIGETQYF. As DNA, the CDR3 is TGTGCCAGCATTATCGGGGAGACCCAGTACTTC.

The chain is built from TRBV11-2 and TRBJ2-5; 10 bases map to TRBD1. Germline trimming cut 4 bases from V and 0 bases from J; bases unmatched to any gene: 8. The germline CDR1 and CDR2 sequences are SGHAT and FQNNGV. This CDR3 spans 17 amino acids. This chain's CDR3 is CASSSGQGTSYQETQYF. In DNA, the CDR3 is TGTGCCAGCAGCTCGGGACAGGGGACCTCATACCAAGAGACCCAGTACTTC.

This chain uses TRBV4-1 with TRBJ2-7; D unclear. This CDR3 is 13 amino acids long. V lost 0 bases, J lost 0 bases, and 3 bases lay in between. Germline V gene lookup returns CDR1 MGHRA and CDR2 YSYEKL. The CDR3 sequence is CASSQDSSYEQYF. The CDR3 bases are TGCGCCAGCAGCCAAGATAGCTCCTACGAGCAGTACTTC.

This chain links TRBV7-8 with TRBJ2-7; 11 bases match TRBD1. This CDR3 is built from 14 residues. Trimming cost V 5 bases and J 6 bases; bases outside gene matches: 6. Germline CDR1 and CDR2: SGHVS and FQNEAQ. In DNA form, the CDR3 reads TGTGCCAGCAGCCCGAGGACAGGGGGCGGCGAGCAGTACTTC. It translates to CASSPRTGGGEQYF.

This clone occurred a few times. This rearrangement joins TRBV5-1 to TRBJ2-7; D remains unclear. Deletions cut 4 bases from V and 11 bases from J, with 13 bases between. The length of the CDR3 is 11 residues. Germline V CDR1 and CDR2: SGHRS, YFSETQ. CDR3 sequence reads: CASSLGRIKYF. The CDR3 nucleotides read TGCGCCAGCAGCCTAGGCCGCATCAAGTACTTC.